This T cell receptor (beta chain) was sequenced during a study of T cells after yellow fever vaccination. Whole-study findings and limits: CD4 and CD8 compartments shared a small share of clonotypes, likely from convergent recombination. Among primary-vaccination clones, most reappeared after the booster, at around 97% for CD4 and 85% to 90% for CD8.

This clonotype was seen more than once but under ten times. What it binds is unknown. TCRdb re-analysed the 5' RACE reads in MiXCR, keeping a single row per CDR3 protein. Counted here are a few hundred thousand distinct CDR3 sequences, around 19% occurring once; the ten biggest clones make up 18%. J gave up 6 bases and V 6 bases, and 8 bases lay outside the gene matches. Germline CDR1 and CDR2: DFQATT and SNEGSKA (reference sequence). The length of the CDR3 is 13 residues. This rearrangement joins TRBV20-1 to TRBJ1-1, with 9 nucleotides matching TRBD1. The sample consisted of PBMCs, taken before the yellow fever booster vaccination. The TCR was taken from a man younger than 35 who received the YFV17D yellow fever vaccine. The CDR3 nucleotides are TGCAGTGCCACTAAACAGGGGGCTTCTGAAGCTTTCTTT. Translated: CSATKQGASEAFF.